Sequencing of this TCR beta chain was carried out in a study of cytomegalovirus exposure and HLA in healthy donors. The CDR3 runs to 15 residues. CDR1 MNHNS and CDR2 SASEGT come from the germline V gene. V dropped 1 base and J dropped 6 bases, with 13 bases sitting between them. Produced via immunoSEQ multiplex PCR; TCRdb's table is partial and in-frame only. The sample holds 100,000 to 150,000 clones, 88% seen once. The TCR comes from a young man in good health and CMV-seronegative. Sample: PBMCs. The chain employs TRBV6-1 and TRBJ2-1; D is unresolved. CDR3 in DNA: TGTGCCAGCAGTGAAGTCTGGCCACCTCCCAATGAGCAGTTCTTC. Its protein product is CASSEVWPPPNEQFF.